This T cell receptor beta chain originates from a study of monozygotic twins with inflammatory bowel disease. About this clonotype itself: The antigen is not known.

Study-wide results and caveats: Fewer shared clonotypes with others were found in IBD patients than in healthy twins, especially with disease activity.

Germline values: CDR1 DFQATT, CDR2 SNEGSKA (reference sequence). The CDR3 is 14 residues long. The TCR libraries each used total RNA (roughly 3,500 ng per library). Template switching added UMIs carrying a 6-nucleotide sample barcode. Two nested PCRs, run for around 15 and 10 cycles, were applied to TCRalpha and TCRbeta cDNA. TCRdb reanalyzed the 5' RACE reads, giving one entry per CDR3 protein sequence and no DNA. The record lists some 150,000 distinct CDR3 sequences, of which the ten most abundant hold about 2.4%. This receptor was obtained from a human donor with ulcerative colitis or Crohn's disease, or a healthy co-twin of an affected twin (not recorded which). Input material: blood. The chain uses TRBV20-1 and TRBJ1-4; TCRdb gives TRBD1 as the D gene, but with no DNA this cannot be confirmed. The chain's CDR3 is CSARPDRANEKLFF.